This is a list of T cell receptor beta chains from one sample in a study of cytomegalovirus exposure and HLA in healthy donors. Assay used: immunoSEQ multiplex PCR; TCRdb lists only in-frame clones, some missing. Of 150,000 to 200,000 clones listed, approximately 79% were seen once; the top ten hold roughly 2%. The specimen was PBMCs. All receptors derive from a human donor in good health. The CDR3 runs from the conserved cysteine through the conserved F or W. A D gene is named only where the DNA matches it firmly. Rows give clone size only sometimes, using once, few, many, or a class for an expanded clone.

.	few	TRBV15	TRBJ2-7	TGTGCCACCAGCAGACGTGGACAGCGCTACGAGCAGTACTTC	CATSRRGQRYEQYF
.	.	TRBV4-1	TRBJ2-7	TGCGCCAGCAGCCTACAGGGAGACGAGCAGTACTTC	CASSLQGDEQYF
.	.	TRBV7-8	TRBJ1-6	TGTGCCAGCAGCTTAGGGGCCACTTCTAATTCACCCCTCCACTTT	CASSLGATSNSPLHF
.	.	TRBV7-2	TRBJ2-5	TGTGCCAGCAGCTTCAATCGGGGAATCCAGACCCAGTACTTC	CASSFNRGIQTQYF
TRBD2	.	TRBV13	TRBJ2-5	TGTGCCAGCAGCTTAACGGGGGGGCTTGAGACCCAGTACTTC	CASSLTGGLETQYF
.	.	TRBV6-1	TRBJ2-2	TGTGCCAGCACGGGACAGAACACCGGGGAGCTGTTTTTT	CASTGQNTGELFF
.	few	TRBV5-4	TRBJ1-5	TGTGCCAGCAGCTTAGATGACAGCCAGCCCCAGCATTTT	CASSLDDSQPQHF
.	.	TRBV10-3	TRBJ1-6	TGTGCCATCAGCGTGGGGGGTTCACCCCTCCACTTT	CAISVGGSPLHF
.	.	TRBV13	TRBJ2-3	TGTGCCAGCAGCCCCGCAGGAGCGGGCACAGATACGCAGTATTTT	CASSPAGAGTDTQYF
TRBD2	.	TRBV19	TRBJ2-1	TGTGCCAGTAGTAGTAGCGGGGGCCAAACCTACAATGAGCAGTTCTTC	CASSSSGGQTYNEQFF
.	.	TRBV27	TRBJ2-3	TGTGCCAGCAGTTTTCTGCGGGGTGGAGTCACAGATACGCAGTATTTT	CASSFLRGGVTDTQYF
.	.	TRBV5-1	TRBJ2-7	TGCGCCAGCAGCTTGGCCTCAGTGAACTACGAGCAGTACTTC	CASSLASVNYEQYF
.	.	TRBV28	TRBJ1-4	TGTGCCAGCTATGACAGTTCCCCAACTAATGAAAAACTGTTTTTT	CASYDSSPTNEKLFF
TRBD2	.	TRBV5-6	TRBJ2-7	TGTGCCAGCAGCCCGCGGGGGGACTCCTACGAGCAGTACTTC	CASSPRGDSYEQYF
TRBD1	.	TRBV27	TRBJ1-4	TGTGCCAGCAGTTTTCGGAGGGGGCGAGAAAAACTGTTTTTT	CASSFRRGREKLFF
.	few	TRBV6-5	TRBJ1-1	TGTGCCAGCAGTACTACCCGAAGGCAATTCTTT	CASSTTRRQFF
TRBD1	few	TRBV7-2	TRBJ2-1	TGTGCCAGCAGCTTACGGGGACAGTACAATGAGCAGTTCTTC	CASSLRGQYNEQFF
TRBD2	.	TRBV2	TRBJ2-1	TGTGCCAGCAGTTCGGGACTAGCGGGGGGGTACAATGAGCAGTTCTTC	CASSSGLAGGYNEQFF
.	.	TRBV9	TRBJ1-5	TGTGCCAGCAGCCCAGGGTCTTTGGATCAGCCCCAGCATTTT	CASSPGSLDQPQHF
TRBD2	.	TRBV15	TRBJ2-5	TGTGCCACCAGCAGAGCAATACTAGCGGGGGGAAAAGAGACCCAGTACTTC	CATSRAILAGGKETQYF
TRBD1	.	TRBV7-6	TRBJ1-1	TGTGCCAGCAGCCCGTTGGGACAGGGGAACACTGAAGCTTTCTTT	CASSPLGQGNTEAFF
.	.	TRBV5-1	TRBJ2-2	TGCGCCAGCACAATAGACAGACCGAACACCGGGGAGCTGTTTTTT	CASTIDRPNTGELFF
TRBD2	once	TRBV4-3	TRBJ2-5	TGCGCCAGCAGCCAAGAGGTAGCGGGGGGGCCGGAGACCCAGTACTTC	CASSQEVAGGPETQYF
.	.	TRBV7-9	TRBJ1-1	TGTGCCAGCAGCCGGAACACTGAAGCTTTCTTT	CASSRNTEAFF
.	.	TRBV5-6	TRBJ2-5	TGTGCCAGCAGCTTGGGCACAGGGTACCAACAAGAGACCCAGTACTTC	CASSLGTGYQQETQYF
.	.	TRBV19	TRBJ2-3	TGTGCCAGTAGTATAGAACCAGTCACAGATACGCAGTATTTT	CASSIEPVTDTQYF
TRBD1	.	TRBV19	TRBJ1-1	TGTGCCAGTAGTACCTTCGACAGGGGACTCATGAACACTGAAGCTTTCTTT	CASSTFDRGLMNTEAFF
.	.	TRBV5-4	TRBJ1-2	TGTGCCAGCAGCTACTCTGACATGGGCTACACCTTC	CASSYSDMGYTF
.	once	TRBV2	TRBJ2-1	TGTGCCAGCAGCTTTAGGGGTGGAGAGCAGTTCTTC	CASSFRGGEQFF
.	.	TRBV6-1	TRBJ2-7	TGTGCCAGCAGTGGGGCTATTCGTTCCCGCGCCACCGAGCAGTACTTC	CASSGAIRSRATEQYF
.	few	TRBV6-1	TRBJ1-6	TGTGCCAGCAGAGCCAGGGGCACGTATAATTCACCCCTCCACTTT	CASRARGTYNSPLHF
.	.	TRBV9	TRBJ1-4	TGTGCCAGCAGCGCAAATCAGGAAAAACTGTTTTTT	CASSANQEKLFF